A selection of T cell receptor beta chains follows, all from one sample in a study of blood T cell repertoires in COVID-19. Data came from immunoSEQ multiplex PCR; TCRdb stores just in-frame clones and leaves some out. Among 80,000 to 100,000 clones, just under 80% were seen once, and the ten largest hold around 17%. Sequencing was done on a sample of peripheral blood. The receptors shown here come from a human donor in a cohort sampled during active COVID-19. The CDR3 runs from the conserved cysteine through the conserved F or W. The D gene is left open where the match is weak. Where a row states a size, it is once, few, many or the class of an expanded clone; other rows omit it.

d_gene: TRBD2; j_gene: TRBJ2-1; abundance: .; v_gene: TRBV19; CDR3nt: TGTGCCAGTAGTATTTCAGCGGGAGTCCCCTACAATGAGCAGTTCTTC; CDR3aa: CASSISAGVPYNEQFF
d_gene: TRBD1; j_gene: TRBJ1-4; abundance: .; v_gene: TRBV28; CDR3nt: TGTGCCAGCAGTTCCTGGGGGAGGCAGGGGGGATCAGGTGAAAAACTGTTTTTT; CDR3aa: CASSSWGRQGGSGEKLFF
d_gene: TRBD1; j_gene: TRBJ1-1; abundance: .; v_gene: TRBV5-5; CDR3nt: TGTGCCAGCAGCCCGGGACAGGGGGACGATGAAGCTTTCTTT; CDR3aa: CASSPGQGDDEAFF
d_gene: TRBD1; j_gene: TRBJ2-7; abundance: .; v_gene: TRBV19; CDR3nt: TGTGCCAGTTCACTCGGGACAGGGACCTACGAGCAGTACTTC; CDR3aa: CASSLGTGTYEQYF
d_gene: TRBD1; j_gene: TRBJ2-2; abundance: .; v_gene: TRBV2; CDR3nt: TGTGCCAGCAGCGCAAACAGGGGGCGGACCGGGGAGCTGTTTTTT; CDR3aa: CASSANRGRTGELFF
d_gene: .; j_gene: TRBJ2-2; abundance: .; v_gene: TRBV10-3; CDR3nt: TGTGCCATCGCGGGTGGGCCGAACACCGGGGAGCTGTTTTTT; CDR3aa: CAIAGGPNTGELFF
d_gene: .; j_gene: TRBJ1-5; abundance: few; v_gene: TRBV2; CDR3nt: TGTGCCAGCAGTGGGGCGCGGGGGATCTCGCCCCAGCATTTT; CDR3aa: CASSGARGISPQHF
d_gene: TRBD2; j_gene: TRBJ2-3; abundance: .; v_gene: TRBV5-1; CDR3nt: TGCGCCAGCAGCTTGGCTAGCGGGGAAGATACGCAGTATTTT; CDR3aa: CASSLASGEDTQYF
d_gene: .; j_gene: TRBJ1-1; abundance: .; v_gene: TRBV25-1; CDR3nt: TGTGCCAGCAGGGGGCTTGGTACTGAAGCTTTCTTT; CDR3aa: CASRGLGTEAFF
d_gene: TRBD1; j_gene: TRBJ1-2; abundance: large; v_gene: TRBV19; CDR3nt: TGTGCCAGTAGTATGGACAGGGCGGCGGGCTACACCTTC; CDR3aa: CASSMDRAAGYTF
d_gene: TRBD2; j_gene: TRBJ2-5; abundance: .; v_gene: TRBV2; CDR3nt: TGTGCCAGCAGTGGGACTAGCGGGGAAGGCGAGACCCAGTACTTC; CDR3aa: CASSGTSGEGETQYF